This entry describes one TCR beta chain. Its cognate antigen is unknown. The sample is drawn from a study of OX40 agonist ivuxolimab in advanced cancers. The wider study: Ivuxolimab, an agonist antibody against OX40 (CD134), was given to patients. Partial responses were recorded for three patients, including one with hepatocellular carcinoma and two with cutaneous melanoma.

Germline values: CDR1 PRHDT, CDR2 FYEKMQ (reference sequence). This CDR3 has 15 amino acids. V lost 1 base to trimming and J lost 2 bases, with 6 bases between them. Study-wide findings and caveats: At 0.1-3.0 mg/kg, partial responders had clonal expansion among the lowest observed. CD8+ T cells showed, on average, more clonal expansion than CD4+ cells.

Clones were sequenced by immunoSEQ multiplex PCR, and TCRdb holds only the in-frame ones, with some missing. Of roughly 80,000 clones in the sample, approximately 85% are singletons; the top ten hold 0.65% to 0.8%. The receptor was derived from an adult with an advanced solid tumor such as melanoma, head and neck, liver or kidney cancer. V is TRBV13 and J is TRBJ2-6; no firm D call. This material consisted of CD4+ or CD8+ T cells sorted from blood, taken in a trial of the OX40 agonist ivuxolimab. The CDR3 protein is CASSLEVAGANVLTF. The CDR3, as DNA: TGTGCCAGCAGCTTAGAGGTGGCTGGGGCCAACGTCCTGACTTTC.